This T cell receptor (beta chain) was recorded in a study of T cells and copy number aberrations in small-cell lung cancer. Measured with immunoSEQ multiplex PCR; TCRdb has only the in-frame clones, and not every one. The sample has 2,400 or so clones; 80% are singletons. Trimming took 2 bases from V and 2 from J, leaving 11 bases between them. The germline V gene encodes CDR1 KGHSH and CDR2 LQKENI. This CDR3 is 15 amino acids long. The sequencing sample was made of normal tissue next to the tumor. The clonotype comes from a man aged 35-49 years with small cell lung cancer. The rearrangement uses TRBV18 and TRBJ2-3; TRBD1 might be the D (6 bases). The CDR3 DNA reads as TGTGCCAGCTCACCAGAACAGGGATTCACAGATACGCAGTATTTT. Translating it yields CASSPEQGFTDTQYF.